This T cell receptor beta chain was recorded in a study of CD8+ T cells in alopecia areata. As to this clone: Distinct nucleotide sequences in the sample also encode this CDR3.

With V trimmed by 3 bases and J by 5 bases, 2 bases remained unmatched. Germline V lookup: CDR1 SQVTM, CDR2 ANQGSEA. There are 12 residues in the CDR3. In each case, RNA was isolated and then reverse transcribed into cDNA as the sequencing template. The protocol was immunoSEQ multiplex PCR, while the TCRdb copy is restricted to in-frame clones and leaves out a portion. The sample holds 140,000 to 150,000 clones, about 60% seen once. The chain joins TRBV29-1 to TRBJ2-3, with 7 bases fitting TRBD1. This specimen consisted of CD4+ T cells sorted from blood, obtained at week 0. The clonotype comes from a human donor with alopecia areata. CDR3 sequence reads: CSVDSGGDTQYF. The CDR3 DNA reads as TGCAGCGTTGATTCAGGGGGAGATACGCAGTATTTT.